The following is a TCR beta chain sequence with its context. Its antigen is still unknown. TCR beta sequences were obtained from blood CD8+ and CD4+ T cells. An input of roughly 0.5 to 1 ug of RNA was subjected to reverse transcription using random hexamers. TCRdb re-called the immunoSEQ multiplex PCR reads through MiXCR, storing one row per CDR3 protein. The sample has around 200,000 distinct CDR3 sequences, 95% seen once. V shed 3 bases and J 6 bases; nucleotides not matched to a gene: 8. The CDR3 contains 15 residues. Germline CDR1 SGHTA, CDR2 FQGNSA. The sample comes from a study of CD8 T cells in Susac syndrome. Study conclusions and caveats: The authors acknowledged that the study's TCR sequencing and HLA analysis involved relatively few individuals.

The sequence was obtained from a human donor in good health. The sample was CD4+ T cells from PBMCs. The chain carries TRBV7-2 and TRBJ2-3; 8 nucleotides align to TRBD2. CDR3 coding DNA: TGTGCCAGCAGCTTGACCGGGACTAGTACCGATACGCAGTATTTT. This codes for CASSLTGTSTDTQYF.